This T cell receptor delta chain was retrieved from a study of gamma-delta T cells after stem cell transplantation. TCRdb redid the clone calls on the RT-PCR reads with CATT. The repertoire has around 1,700 delta-chain clones, around 4% of them found once; the top ten carry around 40%. A few counts support this clone. A far larger clone is just one base off, so this is likely a read error. This same CDR3 is encoded by further DNA sequences in the sample. The sample was gamma-delta T cells. The receptor comes from a human donor. It is not recorded whose cells these are; they may come from a transplant donor.

Here the CDR3 DNA reads TGTGCCTGTGATACCGTCTCCCTCCACACCGATAAACTCATCTTT. Translated, it gives CACDTVSLHTDKLIF. J is TRDJ1 and V is TRDV2; no reliable D call. CDR1 is GEAIGNYY, CDR2 EKD, per germline. The CDR3 runs to 15 residues. The ends were cut back, 4 bases at V and 0 bases at J, with 14 bases in the middle.